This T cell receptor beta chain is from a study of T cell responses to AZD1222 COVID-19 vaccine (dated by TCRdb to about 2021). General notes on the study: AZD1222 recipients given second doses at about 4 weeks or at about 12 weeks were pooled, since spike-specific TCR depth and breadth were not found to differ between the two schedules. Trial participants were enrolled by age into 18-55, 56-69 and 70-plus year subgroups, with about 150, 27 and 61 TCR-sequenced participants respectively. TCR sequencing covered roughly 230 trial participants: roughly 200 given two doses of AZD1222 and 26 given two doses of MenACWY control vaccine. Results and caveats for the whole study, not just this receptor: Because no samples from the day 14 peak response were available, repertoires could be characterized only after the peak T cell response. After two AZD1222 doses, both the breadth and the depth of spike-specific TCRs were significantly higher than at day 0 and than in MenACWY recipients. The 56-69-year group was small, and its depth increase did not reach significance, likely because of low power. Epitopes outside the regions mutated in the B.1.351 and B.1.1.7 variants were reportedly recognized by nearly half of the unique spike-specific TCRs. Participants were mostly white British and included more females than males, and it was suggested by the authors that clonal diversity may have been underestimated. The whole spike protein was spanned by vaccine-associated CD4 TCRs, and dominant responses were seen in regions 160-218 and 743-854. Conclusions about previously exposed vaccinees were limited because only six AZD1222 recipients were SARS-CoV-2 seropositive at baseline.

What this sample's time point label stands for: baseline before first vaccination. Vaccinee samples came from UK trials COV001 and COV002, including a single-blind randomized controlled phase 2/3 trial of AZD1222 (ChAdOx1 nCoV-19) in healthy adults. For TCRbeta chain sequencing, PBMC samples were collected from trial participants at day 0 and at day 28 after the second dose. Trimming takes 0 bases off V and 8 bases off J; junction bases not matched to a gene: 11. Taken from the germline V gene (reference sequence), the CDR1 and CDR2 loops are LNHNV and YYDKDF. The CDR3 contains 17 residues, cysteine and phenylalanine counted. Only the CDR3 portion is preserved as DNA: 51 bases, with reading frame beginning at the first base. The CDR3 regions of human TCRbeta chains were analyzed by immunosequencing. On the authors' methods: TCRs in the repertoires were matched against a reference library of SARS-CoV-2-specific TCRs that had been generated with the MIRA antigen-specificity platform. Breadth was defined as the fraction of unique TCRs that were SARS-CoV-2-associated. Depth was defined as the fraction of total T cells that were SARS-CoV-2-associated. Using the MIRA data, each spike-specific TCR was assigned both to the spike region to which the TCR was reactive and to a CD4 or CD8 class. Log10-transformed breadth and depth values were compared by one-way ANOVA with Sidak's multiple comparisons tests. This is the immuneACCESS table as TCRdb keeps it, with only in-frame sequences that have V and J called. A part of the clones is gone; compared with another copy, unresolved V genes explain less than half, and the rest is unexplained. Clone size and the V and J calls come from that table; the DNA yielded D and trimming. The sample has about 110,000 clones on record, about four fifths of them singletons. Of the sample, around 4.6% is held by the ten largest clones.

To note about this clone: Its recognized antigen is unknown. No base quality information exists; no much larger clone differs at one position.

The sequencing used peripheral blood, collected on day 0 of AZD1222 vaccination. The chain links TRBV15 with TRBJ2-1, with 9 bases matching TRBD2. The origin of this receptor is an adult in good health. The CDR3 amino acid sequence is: CATSRDGAGGPVDEQFF. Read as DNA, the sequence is TGTGCCACCAGCAGAGATGGGGCGGGAGGGCCTGTCGATGAGCAGTTCTTC.